This T cell receptor beta chain was captured in a study of T cell repertoires in cytomegalovirus infection. Overall study: Based on public TCR beta signatures, there were indications of CMV infection and of a matching HLA type. Overall study findings and caveats: The cumulative frequency of public TCR beta families identified carriers of CMV plus the relevant HLA.

Germline V gene sequence: CDR1 MDHEN, CDR2 SYDVKM. Trimming removed 8 bases at V and 0 bases at J, with 3 bases between. CDR3 length equals 11 residues. A few counts support this clonotype. What it binds is unknown. TCRdb re-called the reads with MiXCR, one entry per CDR3 protein. The sample has some 700,000 distinct CDR3 sequences, roughly 36% seen once. This receptor was taken from a human donor in good health (CMV status not recorded). Some clones in this sample may be carry-over from other donors' samples. The chain joins TRBV28 to TRBJ2-3, with D hard to call. The sequenced sample was PBMCs. The CDR3 bases are TGTGCCAGCCAGAGCACAGATACGCAGTATTTT. It is translated as CASQSTDTQYF. Using reference TRBV28 and TRBJ2-3 for the parts outside the CDR3, the full variable domain is DVKVTQSSRYLVKRTGEKVFLECVQDMDHENMFWYRQDPGLGLRLIYFSYDVKMKEKGDIPEGYSVSREKKERFSLILESASTNQTSMYLCASQSTDTQYFGPGTRLTVL.